One and the same sample provided the 16 T cell receptor beta chains below, sequenced in a study of OX40 agonist ivuxolimab in advanced cancers. This table comes from immunoSEQ multiplex PCR, and its TCRdb copy is limited to in-frame clones, with some not included. The data contain fewer than 90,000 clones, around 90% of them singletons. Sequencing was performed on CD4+ or CD8+ T cells sorted from blood, taken in a trial of the OX40 agonist ivuxolimab. Receptor source: an adult with an advanced solid tumor such as melanoma, head and neck, liver or kidney cancer.

The sample holds one count of this clone. This CDR3 is CASSLDQDRDNEQFF. CDR3 bases: TGTGCCAGCAGTTTAGACCAGGACAGGGACAATGAGCAGTTCTTC. The chain recombines TRBV28 with TRBJ2-1; TRBD1 agrees at 8 bases. V shed 2 bases, J shed 5 bases, and the junction held 5 bases outside the gene matches. Germline V lookup: CDR1 MDHEN, CDR2 SYDVKM. The CDR3 loop spans 15 amino acids.

The chain joins TRBV28 to TRBJ2-6; D ambiguous. V was pared by 2 bases and J by 2 bases, with 7 bases between. This CDR3 contains 15 residues. The germline CDR1 and CDR2 sequences are MDHEN and SYDVKM. CDR3 residues: CASSLAVAGANVLTF. The DNA for the CDR3 is TGTGCCAGCAGTTTAGCGGTTGCTGGGGCCAACGTCCTGACTTTC.

The V gene is TRBV7-2, the J gene TRBJ1-1, with 7 bases lining up with TRBD1. Germline V lookup: CDR1 SGHTA, CDR2 FQGNSA. CDR3 length: 14 residues. V lost 4 bases, J lost 0 bases, and 2 bases stayed unmatched. In DNA, the CDR3 is TGTGCCAGCAGCTCAGGGGGGATGAACACTGAAGCTTTCTTT. Protein: CASSSGGMNTEAFF.

CDR3 loop: CASSTTGGVGELFF. The CDR3 nucleotides are TGTGCCAGCTCAACGACAGGGGGCGTCGGGGAGCTGTTTTTT. This chain joins TRBV5-6 and TRBJ2-2, with TRBD1 matching 10 bases. This CDR3 region has 14 residues. CDR1 and CDR2 (germline): SGHDT, YYEEEE. The junction had 7 bases not matched to a gene; V was cut back by 7 bases and J by 7 bases.

The V call is TRBV6-6, the J call TRBJ1-2; 7 nucleotides line up with TRBD1. The germline CDR1 and CDR2 sequences are MNHNY and SVGAGI (reference sequence). This CDR3 has 13 residues. V gave up 6 bases and J gave up 8 bases; unmatched junction bases: 9. The CDR3 region is CASSSMTGYGYTF. The CDR3 region has the DNA TGTGCCAGCAGCTCTATGACAGGGTACGGCTACACCTTC.

The rearrangement links TRBV19 to TRBJ1-1; no reliable D call. In germline, CDR1 is LNHDA, CDR2 SQIVND (reference sequence). V was clipped by 7 bases and J by 1 base, with 13 bases between them. The CDR3 has 14 residues. CDR3 DNA: TGTGCCAGTACCTCAGTAGACGAGAACACTGAAGCTTTCTTT. Its translation: CASTSVDENTEAFF. The full variable domain, its missing parts supplied by reference TRBV19 and TRBJ1-1, is DGGITQSPKYLFRKEGQNVTLSCEQNLNHDAMYWYRQDPGQGLRLIYYSQIVNDFQKGDIAEGYSVSREKKESFPLTVTSAQKNPTAFYLCASTSVDENTEAFFGQGTRLTVV.

The gene calls are TRBV10-3 and TRBJ1-1; no definite D call. Trimming shortened V by 6 bases and J by 3 bases, and 5 bases separated the two germline ends. This CDR3 spans 11 amino acids. Germline V gene lookup returns CDR1 ENHRY and CDR2 SYGVKD. The CDR3 DNA follows: TGTGCCATCAGGAGGGACACTGAAGCTTTCTTT. Translated: CAIRRDTEAFF.

The V gene is TRBV4-3, the J gene TRBJ2-3; TRBD2 aligns across 8 bases. Germline assignment: CDR1 LGHNA and CDR2 YSLEER. V was clipped by 0 bases and J by 4 bases; unmatched bases: 6. The CDR3 extends over 16 amino acids. CDR3 protein: CASSQDLGGASDTQYF. The CDR3 region has the DNA TGCGCCAGCAGCCAAGATCTCGGGGGGGCCTCAGATACGCAGTATTTT.

This sequence joins TRBV9 and TRBJ1-1, with 9 positions matching TRBD1. The length of the CDR3 is 16 residues. V shed 3 bases and J 7 bases; nucleotides not matched to a gene: 13. Germline CDR1 reads SGDLS; CDR2 reads YYNGEE. The DNA of the CDR3 is TGTGCCAGCAGCGGGACGACAGGGGGAGTGAATGGTGAAGCTTTCTTT. Its translation is CASSGTTGGVNGEAFF.

This clone was seen only once. V is TRBV6-1 and J is TRBJ1-3; D remains unclear. Trimming removed 6 bases from V and 0 bases from J, with 6 bases in between. Germline V gives CDR1 MNHNS, CDR2 SASEGT. The CDR3 totals 13 residues. Written as DNA, the CDR3 is TGTGCCAGCAGCACAGACTCTGGAAACACCATATATTTT. Translation gives CASSTDSGNTIYF.

There are a few counts of this clone. The chain combines TRBV13 with TRBJ1-3, with D perhaps TRBD1 (6 bases). The V gene's germline CDR1 is PRHDT and CDR2 FYEKMQ (reference sequence). Trimming removed 6 bases from V and 0 bases from J, with 21 bases in between. The CDR3 spans 18 residues. CDR3 bases: TGTGCCAGCAGTAACCGCGGGTGGGGGCCAGACTCTGGAAACACCATATATTTT. Its translation is CASSNRGWGPDSGNTIYF.

This chain links TRBV5-6 with TRBJ2-7; D unresolved. This CDR3 spans 12 amino acids. Trimming removed 0 bases from V and 2 bases from J, with 3 bases in between. The germline CDR1 and CDR2 sequences are SGHDT and YYEEEE. CDR3 sequence (DNA): TGTGCCAGCAGCTTGGACACCTACGAGCAGTACGTC. Amino acids: CASSLDTYEQYV.

V is TRBV4-3 and J is TRBJ2-3, with TRBD2 matching over 7 bases. Germline V gene lookup returns CDR1 LGHNA and CDR2 YSLEER. The trim removed 0 bases at V and 2 bases at J, leaving 5 bases unmatched. The CDR3 loop spans 16 amino acids. The CDR3 DNA is TGCGCCAGCAGCCAAGATCGCGGGGGTGTCACAGATACGCAGTATTTT. It yields the protein CASSQDRGGVTDTQYF.

The chain joins TRBV12-5 to TRBJ1-1; D remains unclear. The V end lost 4 bases, the J end lost 5 bases, and 11 bases lay between the germline ends. The V gene's germline CDR1 is LGHNT and CDR2 FRNRAP. The length of the CDR3 is 13 residues. The CDR3 loop is CASGSTWTTEAFF. The CDR3 DNA reads as TGTGCTAGTGGTTCCACATGGACTACTGAAGCTTTCTTT. Variable domain in full (rest from reference TRBV12-5 and TRBJ1-1): DARVTQTPRHKVTEMGQEVTMRCQPILGHNTVFWYRQTMMQGLELLAYFRNRAPLDDSGMPKDRFSAEMPDATLATLKIQPSEPRDSAVYFCASGSTWTTEAFFGQGTRLTVV.

This clone turned up a few times. The chain couples TRBV11-2 to TRBJ1-5, with D perhaps TRBD1 (5 bases). CDR1 and CDR2 (germline): SGHAT, FQNNGV. V was cut by 4 bases and J by 5 bases, with 9 bases left in between. This CDR3 is built from 13 residues. The CDR3 is CASSYRRDQPQHF. The CDR3 DNA is TGTGCCAGCAGCTACAGGCGAGATCAGCCCCAGCATTTT. The variable domain in full, with the rest retrieved from reference TRBV11-2 and TRBJ1-5, is EAGVAQSPRYKIIEKRQSVAFWCNPISGHATLYWYQQILGQGPKLLIQFQNNGVVDDSQLPKDRFSAERLKGVDSTLKIQPAKLEDSAVYLCASSYRRDQPQHFGDGTRLSIL.

This clone was observed a few times. The chain links TRBV7-9 to TRBJ2-5; D is uncertain. The CDR3 totals 14 residues. From germline, CDR1 is SEHNR and CDR2 FQNEAQ (reference sequence). The V gene lost 5 bases and the J gene lost 4 bases, with 14 bases spanning the gap. The CDR3 is CASSPSGFGETQYF. The CDR3, as DNA: TGTGCCAGCAGCCCAAGTGGGTTCGGAGAGACCCAGTACTTC.